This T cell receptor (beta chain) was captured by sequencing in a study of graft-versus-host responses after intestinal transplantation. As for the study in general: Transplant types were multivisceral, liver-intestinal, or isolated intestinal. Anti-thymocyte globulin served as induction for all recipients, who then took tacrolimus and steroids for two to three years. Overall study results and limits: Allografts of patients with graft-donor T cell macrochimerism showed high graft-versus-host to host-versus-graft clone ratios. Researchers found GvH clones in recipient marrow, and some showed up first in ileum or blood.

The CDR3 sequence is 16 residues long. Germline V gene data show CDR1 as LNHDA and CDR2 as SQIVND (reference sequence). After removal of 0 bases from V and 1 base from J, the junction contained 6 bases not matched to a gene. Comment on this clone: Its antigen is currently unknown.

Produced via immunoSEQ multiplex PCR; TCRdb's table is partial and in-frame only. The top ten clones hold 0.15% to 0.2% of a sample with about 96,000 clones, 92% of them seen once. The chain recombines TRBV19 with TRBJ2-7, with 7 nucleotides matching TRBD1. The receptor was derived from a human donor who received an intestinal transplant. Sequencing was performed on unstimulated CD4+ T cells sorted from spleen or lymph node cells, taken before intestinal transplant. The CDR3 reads CASSIDGTDRSYEQYF. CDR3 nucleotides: TGTGCCAGTAGTATAGATGGGACAGATCGATCCTACGAGCAGTACTTC.